This TCR beta chain was sequenced in a study of Graves' ophthalmopathy and Graves' hyperthyroidism. Trimming shortened V by 4 bases and J by 2 bases, and 9 bases separated the two germline ends. Germline V gene sequence: CDR1 SGHRS, CDR2 YFSETQ. The CDR3 extends over 13 amino acids. The study's findings and limits: In blood, most expanded thyroid clonotypes above 0.001 frequency were also detected.

Hyperthyroidism in these 18- to 65-year-old patients was newly diagnosed, lasting under 2 months. This clonotype was seen at least ten times. Its antigen is still unknown. For repertoire sequencing, the TCR beta CDR3 regions were amplified from RNA transcripts. The workflow started with a first-round RT-PCR run with HTBI primers and then moved on to a second-round multiplex PCR. TCRdb recomputed calls from the multiplex PCR reads with MiXCR, one row per CDR3 protein. In the table there are about 1.2 million distinct CDR3 sequences, about 38% of which are singletons. This sequence was found in an adult man with Graves' hyperthyroidism. The chain carries TRBV5-1 and TRBJ1-2; D not resolved. The sample was peripheral blood or thyroid tissue (not recorded which). The CDR3, as DNA: TGCGCCAGCAGCATTGACACCAACTATGGCTACACCTTC. Amino acids: CASSIDTNYGYTF.